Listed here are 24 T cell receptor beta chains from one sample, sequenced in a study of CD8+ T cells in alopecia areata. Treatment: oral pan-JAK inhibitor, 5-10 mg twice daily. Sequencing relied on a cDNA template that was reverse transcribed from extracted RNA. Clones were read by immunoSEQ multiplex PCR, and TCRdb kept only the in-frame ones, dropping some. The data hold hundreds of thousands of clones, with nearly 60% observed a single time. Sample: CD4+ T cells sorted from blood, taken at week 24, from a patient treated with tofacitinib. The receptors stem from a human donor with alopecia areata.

CDR3 nucleotide sequence: TGTGCCAGCACCGAAATGGTCCCTGGGGCCAACGTCCTGACTTTC. Amino acid sequence: CASTEMVPGANVLTF. The genes are TRBV6-5 and TRBJ2-6, with unresolved D. This CDR3 has 15 residues. V dropped 7 bases and J dropped 2 bases, with 12 bases sitting between them. The germline CDR1 and CDR2 sequences are MNHEY and SVGAGI.

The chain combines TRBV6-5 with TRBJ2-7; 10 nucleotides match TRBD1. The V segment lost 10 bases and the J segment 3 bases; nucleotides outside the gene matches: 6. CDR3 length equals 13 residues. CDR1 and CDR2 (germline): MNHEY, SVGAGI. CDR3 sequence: CATTRDRGYEQYF. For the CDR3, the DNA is TGTGCCACCACCCGGGACAGGGGCTACGAGCAGTACTTC.

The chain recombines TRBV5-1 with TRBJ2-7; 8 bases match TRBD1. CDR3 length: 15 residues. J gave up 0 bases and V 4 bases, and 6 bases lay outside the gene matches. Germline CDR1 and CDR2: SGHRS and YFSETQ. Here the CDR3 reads CASSRRTGYSYEQYF. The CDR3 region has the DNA TGCGCCAGCAGCCGACGGACAGGGTACTCCTACGAGCAGTACTTC.

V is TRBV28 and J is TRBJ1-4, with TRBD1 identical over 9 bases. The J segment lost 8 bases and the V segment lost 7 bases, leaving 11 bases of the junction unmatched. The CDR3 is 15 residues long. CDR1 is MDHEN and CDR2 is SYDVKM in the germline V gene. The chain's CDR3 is CASIGTGISNEKLFF. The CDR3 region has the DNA TGTGCCAGCATCGGGACAGGGATTTCGAACGAAAAACTGTTTTTT. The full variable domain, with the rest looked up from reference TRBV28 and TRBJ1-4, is DVKVTQSSRYLVKRTGEKVFLECVQDMDHENMFWYRQDPGLGLRLIYFSYDVKMKEKGDIPEGYSVSREKKERFSLILESASTNQTSMYLCASIGTGISNEKLFFGSGTQLSVL.

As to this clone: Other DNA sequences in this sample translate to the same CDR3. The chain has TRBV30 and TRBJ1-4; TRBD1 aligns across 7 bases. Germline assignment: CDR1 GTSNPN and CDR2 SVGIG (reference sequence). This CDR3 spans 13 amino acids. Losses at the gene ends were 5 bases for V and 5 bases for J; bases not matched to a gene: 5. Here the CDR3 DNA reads TGTGCCTGGGCCGGGACAGCGAATGAAAAACTGTTTTTT. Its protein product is CAWAGTANEKLFF.

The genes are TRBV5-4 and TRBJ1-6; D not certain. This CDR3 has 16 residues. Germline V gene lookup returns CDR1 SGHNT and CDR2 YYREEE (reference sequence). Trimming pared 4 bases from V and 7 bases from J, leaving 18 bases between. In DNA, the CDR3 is TGTGCCAGCAGCGAGGGTCTGAGGGTCTTCAATTCACCCCTCCACTTT. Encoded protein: CASSEGLRVFNSPLHF.

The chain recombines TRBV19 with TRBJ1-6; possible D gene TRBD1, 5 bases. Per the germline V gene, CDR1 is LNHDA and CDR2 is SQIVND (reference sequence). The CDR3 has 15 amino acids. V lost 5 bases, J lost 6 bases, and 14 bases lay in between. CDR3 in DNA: TGTGCCAGTAGTCTGACAGCGAACTCTAATTCACCCCTCCACTTT. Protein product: CASSLTANSNSPLHF.

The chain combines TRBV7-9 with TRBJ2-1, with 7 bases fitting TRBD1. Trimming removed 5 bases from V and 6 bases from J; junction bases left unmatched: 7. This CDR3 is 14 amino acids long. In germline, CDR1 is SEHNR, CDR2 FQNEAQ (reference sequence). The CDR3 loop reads CASSTETGINEQFF. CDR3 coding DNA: TGTGCCAGCAGCACTGAGACAGGGATCAATGAGCAGTTCTTC.

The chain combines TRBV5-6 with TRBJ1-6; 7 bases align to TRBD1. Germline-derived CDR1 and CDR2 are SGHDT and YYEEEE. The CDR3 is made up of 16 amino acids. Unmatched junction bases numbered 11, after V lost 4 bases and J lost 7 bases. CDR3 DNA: TGTGCCAGCAGCCTCCGTAGGACAGGCGCCAATTCACCCCTCCACTTT. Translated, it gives CASSLRRTGANSPLHF.

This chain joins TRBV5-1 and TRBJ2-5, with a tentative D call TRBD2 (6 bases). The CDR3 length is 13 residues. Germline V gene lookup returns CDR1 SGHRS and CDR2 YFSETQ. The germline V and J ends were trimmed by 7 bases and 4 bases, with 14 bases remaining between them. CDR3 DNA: TGCGCCAGCGCCGGGACTGCGGGAGAGACCCAGTACTTC. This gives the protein CASAGTAGETQYF.

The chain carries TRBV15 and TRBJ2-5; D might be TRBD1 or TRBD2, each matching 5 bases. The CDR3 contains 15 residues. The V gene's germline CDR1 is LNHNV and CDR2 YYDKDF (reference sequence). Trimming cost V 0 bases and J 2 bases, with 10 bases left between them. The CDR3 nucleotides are TGTGCCACCAGCAGAGATACGGGGCTACAAGAGACCCAGTACTTC. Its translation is CATSRDTGLQETQYF.

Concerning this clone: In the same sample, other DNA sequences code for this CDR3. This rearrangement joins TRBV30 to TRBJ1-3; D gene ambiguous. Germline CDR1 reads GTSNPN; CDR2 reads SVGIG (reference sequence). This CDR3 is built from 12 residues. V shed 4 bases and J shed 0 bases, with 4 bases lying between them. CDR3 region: CAWTNSGNTIYF. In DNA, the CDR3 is TGTGCCTGGACTAACTCTGGAAACACCATATATTTT.

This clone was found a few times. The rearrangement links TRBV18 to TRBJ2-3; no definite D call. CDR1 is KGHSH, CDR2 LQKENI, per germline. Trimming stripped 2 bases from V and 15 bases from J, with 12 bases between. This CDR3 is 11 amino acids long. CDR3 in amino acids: CASSPGPWQYF. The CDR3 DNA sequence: TGTGCCAGCTCACCAGGGCCCTGGCAATATTTT.

In nucleotides, the CDR3 is TGTGCCTGGAGTGTACGAAGAGGGGACGGCTACACCTTC. It specifies CAWSVRRGDGYTF. The rearrangement uses TRBV30 and TRBJ1-2, with a weak D call TRBD1 (5 bases). Trimming cost V 0 bases and J 8 bases, with 13 bases left between them. This CDR3 has 13 residues. Per the germline V gene, CDR1 is GTSNPN and CDR2 is SVGIG (reference sequence).

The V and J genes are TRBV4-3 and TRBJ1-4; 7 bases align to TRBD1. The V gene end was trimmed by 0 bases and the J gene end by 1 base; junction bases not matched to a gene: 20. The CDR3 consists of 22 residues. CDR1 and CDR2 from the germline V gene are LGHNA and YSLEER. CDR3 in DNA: TGCGCCAGCAGCCAAGAAGGATGGTACAGGGACAGATCATGGGGAACTAATGAAAAACTGTTTTTT. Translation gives CASSQEGWYRDRSWGTNEKLFF.

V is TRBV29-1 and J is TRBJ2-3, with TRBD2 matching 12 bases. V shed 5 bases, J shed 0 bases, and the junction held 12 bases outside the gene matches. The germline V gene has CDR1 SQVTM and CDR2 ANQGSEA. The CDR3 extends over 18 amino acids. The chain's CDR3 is CSVPLRLAGASSTDTQYF. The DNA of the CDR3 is TGCAGCGTTCCACTCAGACTAGCGGGGGCCTCTAGCACAGATACGCAGTATTTT.

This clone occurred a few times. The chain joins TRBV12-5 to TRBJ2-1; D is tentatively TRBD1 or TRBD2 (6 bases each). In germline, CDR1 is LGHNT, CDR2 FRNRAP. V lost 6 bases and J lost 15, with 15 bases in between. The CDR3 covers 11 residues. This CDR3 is CASGAGQMWFF. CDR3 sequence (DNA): TGTGCTAGTGGGGCGGGACAAATGTGGTTCTTC.

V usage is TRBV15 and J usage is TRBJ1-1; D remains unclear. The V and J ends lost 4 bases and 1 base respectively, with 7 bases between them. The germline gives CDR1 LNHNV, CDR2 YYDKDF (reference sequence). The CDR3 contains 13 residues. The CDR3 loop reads CATSTSGNTEAFF. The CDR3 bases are TGTGCCACCAGCACTAGTGGGAACACTGAAGCTTTCTTT.

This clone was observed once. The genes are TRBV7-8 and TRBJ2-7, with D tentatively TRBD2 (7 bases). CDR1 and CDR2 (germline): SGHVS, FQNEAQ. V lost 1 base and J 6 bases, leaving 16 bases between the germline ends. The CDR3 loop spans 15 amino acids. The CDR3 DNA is TGTGCCAGCAGCTTAGTACAGGGAGGGTCGGGCGAGCAGTACTTC. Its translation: CASSLVQGGSGEQYF. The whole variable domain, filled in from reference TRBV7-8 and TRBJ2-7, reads GAGVSQSPRYKVAKRGQDVALRCDPISGHVSLFWYQQALGQGPEFLTYFQNEAQLDKSGLPSDRFFAERPEGSVSTLKIQRTQQEDSAVYLCASSLVQGGSGEQYFGPGTRLTVT.

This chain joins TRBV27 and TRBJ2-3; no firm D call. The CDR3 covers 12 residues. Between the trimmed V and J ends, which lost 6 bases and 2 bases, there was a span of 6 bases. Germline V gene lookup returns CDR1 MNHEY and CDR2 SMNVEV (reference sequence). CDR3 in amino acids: CASSGFTDTQYF. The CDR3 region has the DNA TGTGCCAGCAGCGGCTTCACAGATACGCAGTATTTT.

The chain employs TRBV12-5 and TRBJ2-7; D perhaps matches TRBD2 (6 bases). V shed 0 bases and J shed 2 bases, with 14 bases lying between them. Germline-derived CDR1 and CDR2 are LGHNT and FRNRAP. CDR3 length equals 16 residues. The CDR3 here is CASGLVLGLGTYEQYF. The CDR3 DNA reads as TGTGCTAGTGGTTTGGTACTGGGACTGGGCACCTACGAGCAGTACTTC. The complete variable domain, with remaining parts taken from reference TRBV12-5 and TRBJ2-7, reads DARVTQTPRHKVTEMGQEVTMRCQPILGHNTVFWYRQTMMQGLELLAYFRNRAPLDDSGMPKDRFSAEMPDATLATLKIQPSEPRDSAVYFCASGLVLGLGTYEQYFGPGTRLTVT.

CDR3 region: CASSLGPEGDQETQYF. For the CDR3, the DNA is TGCGCCAGCAGCTTGGGTCCTGAGGGGGACCAAGAGACCCAGTACTTC. V usage is TRBV5-1 and J usage is TRBJ2-5; D may be TRBD1 (6 bases). Trimming cost V 0 bases and J 0 bases, with 12 bases left between them. This CDR3 has 16 residues. Germline V gives CDR1 SGHRS, CDR2 YFSETQ.

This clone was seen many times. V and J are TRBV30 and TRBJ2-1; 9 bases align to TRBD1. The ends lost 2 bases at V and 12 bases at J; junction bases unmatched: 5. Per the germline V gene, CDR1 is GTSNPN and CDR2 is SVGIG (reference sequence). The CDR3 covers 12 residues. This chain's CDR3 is CAWSYTGGGQFF. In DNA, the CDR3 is TGTGCCTGGAGTTATACAGGGGGCGGGCAGTTCTTC.

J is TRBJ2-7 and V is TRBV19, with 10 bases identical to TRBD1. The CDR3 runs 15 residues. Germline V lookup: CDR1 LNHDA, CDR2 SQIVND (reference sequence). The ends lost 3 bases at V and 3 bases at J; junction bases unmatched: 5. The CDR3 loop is CASSIGTGELYEQYF. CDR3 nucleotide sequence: TGTGCCAGTAGTATCGGGACAGGGGAACTCTACGAGCAGTACTTC.